This T cell receptor (beta chain) was captured in a study of blood T cell repertoires in COVID-19. Study as a whole: In each case, the material was cDNA or gDNA derived from T cells, B-cell-depleted T cells, or PBMCs.

Membership in each cohort depended on participant-reported clinical history. Original processing notes: How many nucleated cells were present was estimated from reference gene primer amplification. Clones were read by immunoSEQ multiplex PCR, and TCRdb kept only the in-frame ones, dropping some. V, J and clone size derive from that table, while D and trimming were established from the DNA sequence. The table shows roughly 250,000 clones, with more than 75% occurring only once. J was trimmed by 0 bases and V by 3 bases; bases with no gene match: 7. The CDR3 covers 18 residues. Germline V CDR1 and CDR2: SGDLS, YYNGEE.

This sequence was found in a woman in her forties with acute COVID-19. This chain links TRBV9 with TRBJ1-3; 12 nucleotides agree with TRBD1. Sequenced material: PBMCs or T cells enriched from blood (not recorded which). Here the CDR3 reads CASSAGQGARNSGNTIYF. The CDR3 nucleotides are TGTGCCAGCAGCGCGGGACAGGGGGCCCGAAACTCTGGAAACACCATATATTTT.